A selection of T cell receptor beta chains follows, all from one sample in a study of shared clonotypes between healthy human individuals. Data came from immunoSEQ multiplex PCR; TCRdb stores just in-frame clones and leaves some out. The table includes 450,000 to 500,000 clones, about 72% detected once. Material: PBMCs. The receptors come from a woman aged 40 to 55 in good health. Some clones in this sample may be carry-over from other donors' samples. The CDR3 runs from the conserved cysteine through the conserved F or W. A D gene is named only where the DNA matches it firmly.

d_call,j_call,v_call,cdr3_aa
.,TRBJ2-2,TRBV7-6,CASSLEINTGELFF
TRBD2,.,TRBV2,CASMSLAGGQETQYF
.,TRBJ2-1,TRBV11-2,CASSLVISAGSNEQFF
TRBD1,TRBJ2-6,TRBV6-1,CASRTGAGANVLTF
.,TRBJ2-3,TRBV7-3,CASSLNVNSDTQYF
.,TRBJ2-7,TRBV7-2,CASRQDGSSYEQYF
TRBD1,TRBJ2-7,TRBV28,CASSLTGTEQYF
.,TRBJ2-1,TRBV7-3,CASSRTGSGNEQFF
.,TRBJ1-3,TRBV7-6,CASGRGSGNTIYF
TRBD1,TRBJ1-4,TRBV30,CAWSAGQGNLQNEKLFF
.,TRBJ1-2,TRBV2,CASSEGLNYGYTF
.,TRBJ1-2,TRBV7-2,CASSLGRTGAYGYTF
.,TRBJ2-2,TRBV6-1,CASTRRGGNTGELFF
.,TRBJ2-6,TRBV30,CAWSLTGPSGANVLTF
TRBD1,TRBJ2-1,TRBV11-2,CASSPLRQGASDEQFF
.,TRBJ2-1,TRBV7-9,CASKGGVGNEQFF
.,TRBJ2-7,TRBV7-9,CASSGTSYEQYF
.,TRBJ1-5,TRBV6-1,CASSESDFNQPQHF
TRBD2,TRBJ2-5,TRBV4-3,CASSQDRGGTSESLYF
.,TRBJ2-1,TRBV9,CASSALVGEQFF
.,TRBJ2-2,TRBV30,CAWSRSANTGELFF
.,TRBJ2-7,TRBV5-4,CASSAAVERTLYEQYF
TRBD2,TRBJ2-5,TRBV28,CASRPSGREETQYF
.,TRBJ2-6,TRBV7-2,CASTPWTGSSGANVLTF
TRBD2,TRBJ2-5,TRBV9,CASSGGTSGRETQYF
.,TRBJ2-1,TRBV2,CASSVLAGGFDEQFF
.,TRBJ2-3,TRBV11-1,CASSLWAGGTDTQYF
TRBD2,TRBJ2-7,TRBV4-3,CASSQGGLAGAGSYEQYF
TRBD1,TRBJ1-2,TRBV7-9,CASSLGGQSYGYTF
.,TRBJ1-1,TRBV2,CASRGRGNTEAFF
.,TRBJ2-3,TRBV7-3,CASSLNPETSTDTQYF
TRBD1,TRBJ2-2,TRBV5-1,CASSAGQGSTGELFF
.,TRBJ2-7,TRBV5-8,CASSKGQTFGPIYEQYF
TRBD2,TRBJ2-1,TRBV28,CASSVGLAGVYEQFF
TRBD2,TRBJ2-7,TRBV18,CASSPSSGTSGGSF